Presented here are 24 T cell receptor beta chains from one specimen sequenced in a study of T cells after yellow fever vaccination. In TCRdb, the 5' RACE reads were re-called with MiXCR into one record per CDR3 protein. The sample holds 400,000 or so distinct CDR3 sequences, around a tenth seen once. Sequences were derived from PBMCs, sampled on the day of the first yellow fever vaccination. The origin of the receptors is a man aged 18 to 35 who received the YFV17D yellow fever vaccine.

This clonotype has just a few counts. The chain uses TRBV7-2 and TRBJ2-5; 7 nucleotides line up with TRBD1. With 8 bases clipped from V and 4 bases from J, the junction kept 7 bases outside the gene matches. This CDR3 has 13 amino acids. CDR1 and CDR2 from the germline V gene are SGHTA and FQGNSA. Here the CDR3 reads CASAQTGRETQYF. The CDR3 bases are TGTGCCAGCGCTCAGACAGGGAGAGAGACCCAGTACTTC.

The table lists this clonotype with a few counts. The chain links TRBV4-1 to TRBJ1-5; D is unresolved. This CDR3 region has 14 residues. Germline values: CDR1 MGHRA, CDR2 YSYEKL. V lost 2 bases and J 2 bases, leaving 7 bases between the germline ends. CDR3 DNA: TGCGCCAGCAGCCAACTTCCTCGCAATCAGCCCCAGCATTTT. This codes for CASSQLPRNQPQHF.

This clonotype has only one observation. DNA for the CDR3: TGTGCCAGCAGCTCAACGGGGTCCAGCGGGGGCGGGGAGCTGTTTTTT. Translation gives CASSSTGSSGGGELFF. The genes are TRBV5-5 and TRBJ2-2; TRBD2 aligns across 8 bases. V lost 3 bases and J lost 7; bases outside the gene matches: 11. CDR1 is SGHKS and CDR2 is YYEKEE in the germline V gene (reference sequence). The CDR3 covers 16 residues.

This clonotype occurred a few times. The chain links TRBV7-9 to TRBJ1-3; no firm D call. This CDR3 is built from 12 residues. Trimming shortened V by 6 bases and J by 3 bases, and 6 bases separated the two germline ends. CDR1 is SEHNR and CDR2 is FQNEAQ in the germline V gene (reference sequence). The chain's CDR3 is CASRNFGNTIYF. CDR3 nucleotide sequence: TGTGCCAGCAGAAACTTTGGAAACACCATATATTTT.

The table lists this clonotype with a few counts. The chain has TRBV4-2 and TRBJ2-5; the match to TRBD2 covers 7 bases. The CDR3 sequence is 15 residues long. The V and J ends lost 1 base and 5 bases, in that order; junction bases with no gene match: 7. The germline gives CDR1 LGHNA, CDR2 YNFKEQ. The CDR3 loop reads CASSQGFLAVETQYF. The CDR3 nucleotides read TGTGCCAGCAGCCAAGGGTTCCTAGCGGTGGAGACCCAGTACTTC.

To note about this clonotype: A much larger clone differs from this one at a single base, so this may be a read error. CDR3: CASSFEPYNTPLHF. The CDR3, as DNA: TGTGCCAGCAGCTTTGAGCCCTATAATACACCCCTCCACTTT. This chain uses TRBV7-3 with TRBJ1-6; D unresolved. The CDR3 consists of 14 residues. Germline assignment: CDR1 SGHTA and CDR2 FQGTGA.

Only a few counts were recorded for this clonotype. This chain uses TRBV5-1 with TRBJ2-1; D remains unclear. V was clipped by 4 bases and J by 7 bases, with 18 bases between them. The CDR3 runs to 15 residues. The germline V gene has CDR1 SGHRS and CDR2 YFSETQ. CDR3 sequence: CASSPRDTPSNEQFF. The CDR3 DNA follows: TGCGCCAGCAGCCCCAGAGATACCCCCTCAAATGAGCAGTTCTTC.

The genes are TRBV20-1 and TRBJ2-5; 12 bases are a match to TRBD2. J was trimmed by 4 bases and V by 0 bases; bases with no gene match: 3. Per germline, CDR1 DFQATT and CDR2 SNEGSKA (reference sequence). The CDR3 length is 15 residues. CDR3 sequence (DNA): TGCAGTGCTAGAGATCGGACTAGCGGGGCAGAGACCCAGTACTTC. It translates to CSARDRTSGAETQYF.

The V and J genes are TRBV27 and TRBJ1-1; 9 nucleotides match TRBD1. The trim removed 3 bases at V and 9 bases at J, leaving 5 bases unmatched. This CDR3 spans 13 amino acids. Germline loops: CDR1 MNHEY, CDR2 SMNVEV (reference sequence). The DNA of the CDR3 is TGTGCCAGCAGTTTGGACAGGGGAGGGCAAGCTTTCTTT. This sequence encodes CASSLDRGGQAFF.

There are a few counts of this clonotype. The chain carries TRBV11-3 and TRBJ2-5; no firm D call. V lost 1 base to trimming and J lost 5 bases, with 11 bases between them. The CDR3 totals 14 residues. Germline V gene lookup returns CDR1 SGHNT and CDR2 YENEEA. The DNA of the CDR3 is TGTGCCAGCAGCTTAGGGGGTAGTGAGGAGACCCAGTACTTC. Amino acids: CASSLGGSEETQYF.

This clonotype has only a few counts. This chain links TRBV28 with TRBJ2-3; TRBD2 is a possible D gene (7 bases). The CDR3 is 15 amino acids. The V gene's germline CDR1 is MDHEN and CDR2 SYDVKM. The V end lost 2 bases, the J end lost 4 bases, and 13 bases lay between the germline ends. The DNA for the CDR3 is TGTGCCAGCAGTTTAGGGGGGGCCGGCGCAGATACGCAGTATTTT. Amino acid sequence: CASSLGGAGADTQYF.

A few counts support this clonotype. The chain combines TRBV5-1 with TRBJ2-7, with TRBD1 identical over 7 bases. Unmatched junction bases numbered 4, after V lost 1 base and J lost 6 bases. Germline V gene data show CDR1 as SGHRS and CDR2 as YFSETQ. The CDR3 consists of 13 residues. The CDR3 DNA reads TGCGCCAGCAGCTTGTACAGGGGATCCGAGCAGTACTTC. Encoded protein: CASSLYRGSEQYF.

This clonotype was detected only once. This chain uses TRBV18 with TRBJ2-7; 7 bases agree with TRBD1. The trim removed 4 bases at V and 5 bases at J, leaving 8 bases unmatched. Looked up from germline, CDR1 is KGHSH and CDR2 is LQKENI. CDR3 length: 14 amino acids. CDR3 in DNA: TGTGCCAGCTCACGCCGACAGGGAGTCGACGAGCAGTACGTC. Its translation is CASSRRQGVDEQYV.

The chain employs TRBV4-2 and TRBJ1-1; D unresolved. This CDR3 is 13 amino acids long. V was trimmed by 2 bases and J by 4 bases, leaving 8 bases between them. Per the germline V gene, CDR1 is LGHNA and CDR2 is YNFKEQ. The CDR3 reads CASSQRGLTEAFF. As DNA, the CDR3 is TGTGCCAGCAGCCAACGAGGGCTCACTGAAGCTTTCTTT.

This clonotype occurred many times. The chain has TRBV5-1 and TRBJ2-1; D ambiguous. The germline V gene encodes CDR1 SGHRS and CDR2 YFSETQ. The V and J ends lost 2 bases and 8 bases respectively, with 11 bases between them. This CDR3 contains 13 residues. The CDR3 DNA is TGCGCCAGCAGCTTCCTCCAATCCGATGAGCAGTTCTTC. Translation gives CASSFLQSDEQFF.

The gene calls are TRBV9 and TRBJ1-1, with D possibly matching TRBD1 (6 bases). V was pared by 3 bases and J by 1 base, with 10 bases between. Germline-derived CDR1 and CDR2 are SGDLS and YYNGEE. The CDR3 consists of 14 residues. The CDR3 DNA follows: TGTGCCAGCAGCGGCCAGGGGCAGAACACTGAAGCTTTCTTT. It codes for CASSGQGQNTEAFF.

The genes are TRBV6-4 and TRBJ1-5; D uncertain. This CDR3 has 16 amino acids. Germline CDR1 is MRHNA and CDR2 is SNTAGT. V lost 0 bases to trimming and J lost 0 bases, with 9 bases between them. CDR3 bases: TGTGCCAGCAGTGACTCTGGAAGGGCTAGCAATCAGCCCCAGCATTTT. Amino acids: CASSDSGRASNQPQHF.

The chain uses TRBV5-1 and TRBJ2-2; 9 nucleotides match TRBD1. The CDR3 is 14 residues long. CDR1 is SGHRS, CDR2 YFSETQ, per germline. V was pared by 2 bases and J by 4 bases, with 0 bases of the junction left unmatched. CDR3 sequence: CASSLQGATGELFF. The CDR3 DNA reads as TGCGCCAGCAGCTTACAGGGGGCCACCGGGGAGCTGTTTTTT.

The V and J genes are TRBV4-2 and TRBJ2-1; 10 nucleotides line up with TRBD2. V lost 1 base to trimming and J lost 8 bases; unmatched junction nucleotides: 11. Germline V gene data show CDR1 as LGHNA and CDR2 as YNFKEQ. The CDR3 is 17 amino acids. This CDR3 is CASSQVTSGLIHDEQFF. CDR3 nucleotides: TGTGCCAGCAGCCAAGTGACTAGCGGGCTCATTCACGATGAGCAGTTCTTC.

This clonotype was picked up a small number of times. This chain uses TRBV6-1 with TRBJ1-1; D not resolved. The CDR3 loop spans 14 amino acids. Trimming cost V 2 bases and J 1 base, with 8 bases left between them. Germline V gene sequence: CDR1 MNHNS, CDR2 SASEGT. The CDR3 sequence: CASSEPGGNTEAFF. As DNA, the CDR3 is TGTGCCAGCAGTGAACCCGGTGGGAACACTGAAGCTTTCTTT.

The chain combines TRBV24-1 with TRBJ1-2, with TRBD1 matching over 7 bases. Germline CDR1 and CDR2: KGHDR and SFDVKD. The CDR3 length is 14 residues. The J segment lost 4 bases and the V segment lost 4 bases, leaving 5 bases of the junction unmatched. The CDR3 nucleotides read TGTGCCACCAGTGACCGCGACAGGGTCTATGGCTACACCTTC. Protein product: CATSDRDRVYGYTF.

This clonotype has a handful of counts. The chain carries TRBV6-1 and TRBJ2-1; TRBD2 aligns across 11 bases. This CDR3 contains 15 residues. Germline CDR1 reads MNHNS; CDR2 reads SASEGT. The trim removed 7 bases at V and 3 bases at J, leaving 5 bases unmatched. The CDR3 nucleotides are TGTGCCAGCAACTCCGGGACTAGCGGCTACAATGAGCAGTTCTTC. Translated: CASNSGTSGYNEQFF.

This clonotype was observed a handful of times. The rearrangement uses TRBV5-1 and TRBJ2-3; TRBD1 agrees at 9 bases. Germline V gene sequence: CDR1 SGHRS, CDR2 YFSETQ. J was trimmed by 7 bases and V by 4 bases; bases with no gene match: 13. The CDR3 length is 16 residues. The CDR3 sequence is CASSGGQGIIAYTQYF. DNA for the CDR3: TGCGCCAGCAGCGGTGGACAGGGGATTATCGCGTATACGCAGTATTTT.

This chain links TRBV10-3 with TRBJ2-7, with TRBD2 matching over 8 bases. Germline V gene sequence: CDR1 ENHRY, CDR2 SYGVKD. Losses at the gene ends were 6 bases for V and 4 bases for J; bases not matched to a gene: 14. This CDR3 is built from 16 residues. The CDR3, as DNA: TGTGCCATCAGCAGAAGCGGGGGCTCAAGGATATACGAGCAGTACTTC. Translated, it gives CAISRSGGSRIYEQYF.